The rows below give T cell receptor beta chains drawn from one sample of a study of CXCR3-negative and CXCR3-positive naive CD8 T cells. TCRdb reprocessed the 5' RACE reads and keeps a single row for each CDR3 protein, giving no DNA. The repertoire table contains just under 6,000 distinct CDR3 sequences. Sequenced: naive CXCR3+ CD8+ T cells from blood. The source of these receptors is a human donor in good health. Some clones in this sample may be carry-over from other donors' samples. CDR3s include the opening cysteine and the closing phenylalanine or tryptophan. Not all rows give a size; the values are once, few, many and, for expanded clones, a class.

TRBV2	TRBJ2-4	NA	CASSEGQWNIQYF
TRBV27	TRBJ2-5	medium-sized	CASSSTGTSGQETQYF
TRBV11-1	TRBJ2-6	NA	CASSLILGANVLTF
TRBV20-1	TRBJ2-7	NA	CSARDRRQSSYEQYF
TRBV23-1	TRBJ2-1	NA	CAHRDRGACDSDNEQFF
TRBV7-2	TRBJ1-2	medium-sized	CASSLGQYGYTF
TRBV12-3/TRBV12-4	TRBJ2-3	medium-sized	CASSLVASGRDTDTQYF
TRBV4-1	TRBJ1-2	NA	CASSQATRRPAYGYTF
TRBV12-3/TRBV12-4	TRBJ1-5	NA	CASSTRDSPNQPQHF
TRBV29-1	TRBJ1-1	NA	CSVGTGGEAFF
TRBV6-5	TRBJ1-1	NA	CASRHSWGTEAFF
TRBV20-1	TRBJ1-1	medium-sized	CSARDREQGGRFRTEAFF
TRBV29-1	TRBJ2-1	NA	CSSRSGDSYYNEQFF
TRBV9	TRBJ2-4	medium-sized	CASSVDRAHNKNIQYF
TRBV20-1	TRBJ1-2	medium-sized	CSAPHPRANYGYTF
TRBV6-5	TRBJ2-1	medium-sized	CASQRGHEQFF
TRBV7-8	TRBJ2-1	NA	CASSLLAGGPQQFF
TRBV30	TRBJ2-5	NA	CAWSVSVDRDQYF
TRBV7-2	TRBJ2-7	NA	CASSLAGGPYEQYF
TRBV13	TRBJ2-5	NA	CASSLSQGIQETQYF
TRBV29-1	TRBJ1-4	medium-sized	CSVKEGLNEKLFF
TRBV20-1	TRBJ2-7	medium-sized	CSASPPSVRSSRYEQYF
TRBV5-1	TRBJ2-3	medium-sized	CASSLTSPWGTDTQYF
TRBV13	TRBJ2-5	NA	CASSLEGRGETQYF
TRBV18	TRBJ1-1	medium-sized	CASSPGPPTEAFF
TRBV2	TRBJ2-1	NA	CASRTPRTGEARNEQFF
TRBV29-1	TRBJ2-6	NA	CSVLAGQLAGANVLTF
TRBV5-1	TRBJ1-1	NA	CASSEGQFNTEAFF
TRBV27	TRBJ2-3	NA	CASRVYSGDTDTQYF
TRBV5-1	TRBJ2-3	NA	CASSLGADTQYF
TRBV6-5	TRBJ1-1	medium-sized	CASSYSFGQGMNTEAFF
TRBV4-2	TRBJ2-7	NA	CASSRSSGGSYEQYF
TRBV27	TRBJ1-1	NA	CAISFGTGDTEAFF
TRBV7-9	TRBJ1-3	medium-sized	CASSLPTSHSGNTIYF
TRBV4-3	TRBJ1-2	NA	CASSQVGTGYGYTF
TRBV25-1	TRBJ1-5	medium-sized	CASSALGGGQPQHF
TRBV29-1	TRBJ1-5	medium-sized	CSVEDPGSNQPQHF
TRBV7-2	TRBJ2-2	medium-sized	CASSLVVYLAGVDTGELFF
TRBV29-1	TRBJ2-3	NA	CSVGPSGGAYYTQYF
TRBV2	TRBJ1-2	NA	CASSGRVNYGYTF
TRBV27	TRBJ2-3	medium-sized	CASNIQGSGDTQYF
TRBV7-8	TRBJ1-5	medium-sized	CASSLAGGRQPQHF
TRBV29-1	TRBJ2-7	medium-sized	CSVVGRRHEQYF
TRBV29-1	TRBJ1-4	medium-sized	CSVPLGEVHEKLFF
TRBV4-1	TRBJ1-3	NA	CASSPLGAENTIYF
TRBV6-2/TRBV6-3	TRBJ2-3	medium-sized	CASSYREDSTDTQYF
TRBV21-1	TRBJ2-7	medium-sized	CASSNRCSTSYEQYF
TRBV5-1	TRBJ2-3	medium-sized	CASSPADTEGDTQYF
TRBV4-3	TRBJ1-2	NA	CASSQASVEEGYTF
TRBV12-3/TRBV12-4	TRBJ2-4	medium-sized	CASSPPNEAKNIQYF
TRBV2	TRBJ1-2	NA	CASTRGKLYGYTF
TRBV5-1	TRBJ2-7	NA	CASSMDSSYEQYF